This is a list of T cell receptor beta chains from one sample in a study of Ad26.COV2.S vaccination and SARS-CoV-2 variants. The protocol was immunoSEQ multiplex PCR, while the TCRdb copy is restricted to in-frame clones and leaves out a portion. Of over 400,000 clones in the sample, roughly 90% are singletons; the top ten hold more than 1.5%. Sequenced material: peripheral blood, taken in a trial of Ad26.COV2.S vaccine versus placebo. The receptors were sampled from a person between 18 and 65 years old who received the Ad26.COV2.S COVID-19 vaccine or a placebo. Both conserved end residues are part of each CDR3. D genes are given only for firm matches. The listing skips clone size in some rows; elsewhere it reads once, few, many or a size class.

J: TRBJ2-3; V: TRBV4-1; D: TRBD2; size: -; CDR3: CASSPKSGGPRTDTQYF; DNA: TGCGCCAGCAGCCCGAAAAGCGGGGGACCCCGCACAGATACGCAGTATTTT
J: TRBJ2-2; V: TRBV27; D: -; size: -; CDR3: CASSLSLRQSGIGELFF; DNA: TGTGCCAGCAGTTTAAGTTTGCGACAGAGCGGCATCGGGGAGCTGTTTTTT
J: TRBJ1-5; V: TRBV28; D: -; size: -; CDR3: CASRPALHQPQHF; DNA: TGTGCCAGCAGGCCGGCCCTTCATCAGCCCCAGCATTTT
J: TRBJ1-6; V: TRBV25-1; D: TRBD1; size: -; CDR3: CASSVDRVRSPLHF; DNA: TGTGCCAGCAGTGTGGACAGGGTGAGGTCACCCCTCCACTTT
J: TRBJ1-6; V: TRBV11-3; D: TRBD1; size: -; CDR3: CASSLAPDRGHCNSPLHF; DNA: TGTGCCAGCAGCTTAGCCCCGGACAGGGGGCATTGTAATTCACCCCTCCACTTT
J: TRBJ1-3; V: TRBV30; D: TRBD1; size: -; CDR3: CARDTLQTGASGPGNTIYF; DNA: TGTGCCCGCGATACCCTCCAGACAGGGGCCTCGGGGCCTGGAAACACCATATATTTT
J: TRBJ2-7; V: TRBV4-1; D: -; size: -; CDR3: CASPQEKTVGTYEQYF; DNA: TGCGCCAGCCCCCAGGAGAAGACAGTGGGCACCTACGAGCAGTACTTC
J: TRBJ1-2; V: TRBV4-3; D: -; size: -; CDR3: CASSQVLSGTYYGYTF; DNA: TGCGCCAGCAGCCAAGTTTTGTCCGGGACGTACTATGGCTACACCTTC
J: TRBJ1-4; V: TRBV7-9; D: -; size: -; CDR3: CASSPKAKDSATNEKLFF; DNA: TGTGCCAGCAGTCCCAAAGCCAAAGACAGTGCAACTAATGAAAAACTGTTTTTT
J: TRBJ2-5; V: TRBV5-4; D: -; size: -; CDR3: CASSLAAVGQETQYF; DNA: TGTGCCAGCAGCTTGGCCGCGGTAGGACAAGAGACCCAGTACTTC
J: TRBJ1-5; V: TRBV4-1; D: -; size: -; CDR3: CASSQVLGSNQPQHF; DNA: TGCGCCAGCAGCCAAGTGCTCGGCAGCAATCAGCCCCAGCATTTT
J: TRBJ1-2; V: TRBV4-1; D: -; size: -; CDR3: CASSQDRGARGYTF; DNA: TGCGCCAGCAGCCAAGATCGGGGGGCGCGGGGCTACACCTTC
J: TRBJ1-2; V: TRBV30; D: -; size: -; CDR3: CAWSVSGGHGYTF; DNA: TGTGCCTGGAGTGTCTCGGGGGGTCATGGCTACACCTTC
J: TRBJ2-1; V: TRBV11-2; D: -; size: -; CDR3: CASSARLAGSSYNEQFF; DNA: TGTGCCAGCAGCGCCCGACTTGCGGGGAGCTCCTACAATGAGCAGTTCTTC
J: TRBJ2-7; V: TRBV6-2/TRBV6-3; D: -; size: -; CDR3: CASSTPGRGVPEEQYF; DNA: TGTGCCAGCAGTACTCCGGGCAGGGGGGTCCCTGAGGAGCAGTACTTC
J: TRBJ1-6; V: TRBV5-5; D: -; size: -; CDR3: CASSLSAVDNSPLHF; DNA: TGTGCCAGCAGCTTGTCCGCAGTTGATAATTCACCCCTCCACTTT
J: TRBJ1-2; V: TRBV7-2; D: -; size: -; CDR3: CASSFDTNYGYTF; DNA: TGTGCCAGCAGCTTCGATACAAACTATGGCTACACCTTC
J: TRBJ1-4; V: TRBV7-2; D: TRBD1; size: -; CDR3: CASSLSRRQGREKLFF; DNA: TGTGCCAGCAGCTTAAGTCGTCGACAGGGTCGTGAAAAACTGTTTTTT
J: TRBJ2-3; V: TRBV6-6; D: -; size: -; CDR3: CASSPGGKGGTQYF; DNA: TGTGCCAGCAGTCCCGGGGGTAAAGGGGGTACGCAGTATTTT
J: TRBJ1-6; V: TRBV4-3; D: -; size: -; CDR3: CASSQVTGTYSPLHF; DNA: TGCGCCAGCAGCCAAGTAACAGGGACTTATTCACCCCTCCACTTT
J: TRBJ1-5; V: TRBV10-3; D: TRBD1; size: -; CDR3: CAISGQGNGQPQHF; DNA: TGTGCCATCAGTGGACAGGGCAACGGTCAGCCCCAGCATTTT
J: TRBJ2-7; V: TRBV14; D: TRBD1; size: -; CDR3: CASSRTGGSYEQYF; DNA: TGTGCCAGCAGCCGAACAGGGGGCTCCTACGAGCAGTACTTC
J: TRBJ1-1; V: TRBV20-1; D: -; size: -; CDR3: CSASGLNTEAFF; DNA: TGCAGTGCTAGTGGGCTGAACACTGAAGCTTTCTTT
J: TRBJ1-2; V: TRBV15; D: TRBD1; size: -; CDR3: CATSRDGTGNRYTF; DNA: TGTGCCACCAGCAGAGATGGGACAGGGAATCGCTACACCTTC
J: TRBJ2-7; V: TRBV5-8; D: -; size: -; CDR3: CASSPRDRNYEQYF; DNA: TGTGCCAGCAGCCCTAGGGACCGGAACTACGAGCAGTACTTC
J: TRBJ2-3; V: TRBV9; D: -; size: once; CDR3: CASSPLGQTDTQYF; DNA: TGTGCCAGCAGCCCACTGGGGCAAACAGATACGCAGTATTTT
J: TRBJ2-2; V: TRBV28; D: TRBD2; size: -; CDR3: CASSSFGGGGTGELFF; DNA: TGCGCCAGCAGTTCCTTTGGCGGGGGGGGCACCGGGGAGCTGTTTTTT
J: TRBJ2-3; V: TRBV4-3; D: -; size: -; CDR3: CASSQVAGGTDTQYF; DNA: TGCGCCAGCAGCCAAGTCGCAGGGGGCACAGATACGCAGTATTTT
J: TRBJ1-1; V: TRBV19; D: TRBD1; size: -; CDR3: CASSINPWDSRTEAFF; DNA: TGTGCCAGTAGTATCAACCCCTGGGACAGCCGAACCGAAGCTTTCTTT
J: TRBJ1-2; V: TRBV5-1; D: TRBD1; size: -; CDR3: CASSLLSGGDYGYTF; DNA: TGCGCCAGCAGCTTGTTGTCAGGGGGAGACTATGGCTACACCTTC
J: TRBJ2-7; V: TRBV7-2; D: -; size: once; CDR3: CASSLEGGHEQYF; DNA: TGTGCCAGCAGCTTAGAGGGAGGACACGAGCAGTACTTC
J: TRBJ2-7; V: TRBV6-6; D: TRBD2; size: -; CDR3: CASSLAGGSYEQYF; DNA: TGTGCCAGCAGTCTAGCGGGGGGTTCCTACGAGCAGTACTTC
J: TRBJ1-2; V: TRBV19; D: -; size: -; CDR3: CASSIRLGRGGNYGYTF; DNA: TGTGCCAGTAGTATTCGGCTCGGCAGGGGAGGTAACTATGGCTACACCTTC
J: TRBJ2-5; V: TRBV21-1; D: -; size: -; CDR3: CASSARCVLVRDSNQETQYF; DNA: TGTGCCAGCAGCGCCCGCTGTGTTTTGGTTCGGGACAGCAACCAAGAGACCCAGTACTTC
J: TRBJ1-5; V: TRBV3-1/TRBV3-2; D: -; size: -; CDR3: CARTFHRRDSNQPQHF; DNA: TGTGCCAGGACCTTTCACAGAAGAGATAGCAATCAGCCCCAGCATTTT
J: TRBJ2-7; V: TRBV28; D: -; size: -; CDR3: CASSLSGGVPYEQYF; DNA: TGTGCCAGCAGTTTATCCGGAGGGGTCCCCTACGAGCAGTACTTC
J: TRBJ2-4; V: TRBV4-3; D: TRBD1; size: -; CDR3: CASSPRQGEVIVAKNIQYF; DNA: TGCGCCAGCAGCCCCCGACAGGGAGAAGTCATAGTCGCCAAAAACATTCAGTACTTC
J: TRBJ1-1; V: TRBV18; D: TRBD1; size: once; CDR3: CASSQGTDRSRTEAFF; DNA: TGTGCCAGCTCACAGGGGACGGACAGGTCCCGCACTGAAGCTTTCTTT
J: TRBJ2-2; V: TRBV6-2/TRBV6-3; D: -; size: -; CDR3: CASSATRTGELFF; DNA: TGTGCCAGCAGTGCTACACGGACCGGGGAGCTGTTTTTT
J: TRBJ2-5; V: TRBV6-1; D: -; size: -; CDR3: CASREGTSAQETQYF; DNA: TGTGCCAGCAGGGAAGGAACCAGCGCCCAAGAGACCCAGTACTTC
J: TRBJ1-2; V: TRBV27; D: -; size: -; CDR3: CASAMTPNYGYTF; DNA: TGTGCCAGCGCTATGACTCCTAACTATGGCTACACCTTC
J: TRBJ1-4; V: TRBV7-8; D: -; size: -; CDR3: CASSPHPPGYGNEKLFF; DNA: TGTGCCAGCAGCCCTCATCCACCGGGATATGGCAATGAAAAACTGTTTTTT
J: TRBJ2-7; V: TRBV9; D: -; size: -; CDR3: CASSGRVPGEQYF; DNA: TGTGCCAGCAGCGGAAGGGTACCGGGGGAGCAGTACTTC
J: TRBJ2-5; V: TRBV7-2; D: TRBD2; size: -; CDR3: CASSPGLAGGYQETQYF; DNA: TGTGCCAGCAGCCCTGGACTAGCGGGGGGGTACCAAGAGACCCAGTACTTC
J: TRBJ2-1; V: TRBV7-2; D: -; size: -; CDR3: CASSSPGAYNEQFF; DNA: TGTGCCAGCAGTTCTCCAGGGGCCTACAATGAGCAGTTCTTC
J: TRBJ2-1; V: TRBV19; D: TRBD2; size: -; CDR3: CASSLTSGGGAQFF; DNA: TGTGCCAGTAGCCTTACTAGCGGGGGGGGCGCGCAGTTCTTC
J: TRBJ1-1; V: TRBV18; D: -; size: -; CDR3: CASSPLPGDTKAFF; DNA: TGTGCCAGCTCACCACTCCCGGGCGACACCAAAGCTTTCTTT
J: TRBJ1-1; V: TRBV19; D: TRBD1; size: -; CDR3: CASSIGPGGTEAFF; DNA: TGTGCCAGTAGTATCGGGCCAGGGGGGACTGAAGCTTTCTTT
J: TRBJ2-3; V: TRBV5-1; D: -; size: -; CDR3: CASSSNPTPGTDTQYF; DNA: TGCGCCAGCAGCTCGAACCCTACCCCTGGCACAGATACGCAGTATTTT
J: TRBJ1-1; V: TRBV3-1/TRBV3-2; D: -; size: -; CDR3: CASSQALNTEAFF; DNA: TGTGCCAGCAGCCAGGCTCTGAACACTGAAGCTTTCTTT
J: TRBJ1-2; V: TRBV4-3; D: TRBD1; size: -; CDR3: CASSQDRGPSYGYTF; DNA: TGCGCCAGCAGCCAAGACAGGGGGCCTTCCTATGGCTACACCTTC
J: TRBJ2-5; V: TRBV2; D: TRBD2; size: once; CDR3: CASRTGTSGALTQYF; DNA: TGTGCCAGCAGAACCGGGACTAGCGGAGCGCTGACCCAGTACTTC
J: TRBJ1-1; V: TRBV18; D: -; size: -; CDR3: CASTTTGVNTEAFF; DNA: TGTGCCAGCACGACCACGGGAGTGAACACTGAAGCTTTCTTT
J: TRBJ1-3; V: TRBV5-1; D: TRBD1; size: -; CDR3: CASSLQGTAGNTIYF; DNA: TGCGCCAGCAGCTTGCAAGGGACAGCTGGAAACACCATATATTTT
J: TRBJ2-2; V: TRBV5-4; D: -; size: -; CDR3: CASSLWGTGELFF; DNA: TGTGCCAGCAGCTTGTGGGGCACCGGGGAGCTGTTTTTT
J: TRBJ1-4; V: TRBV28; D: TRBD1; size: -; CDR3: CASSRERTGGNEKLFF; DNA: TGTGCCAGCAGTCGAGAACGGACAGGGGGGAATGAAAAACTGTTTTTT
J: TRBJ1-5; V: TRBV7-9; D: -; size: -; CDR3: CASSWTEGQPQHF; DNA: TGTGCCAGCAGCTGGACGGAAGGGCAGCCCCAGCATTTT
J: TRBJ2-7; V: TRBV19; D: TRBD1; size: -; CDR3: CASSTWDRRNEQYF; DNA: TGTGCCAGTAGCACTTGGGACAGGAGAAACGAGCAGTACTTC
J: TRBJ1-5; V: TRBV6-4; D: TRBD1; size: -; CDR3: CASSDTRTGVGNQPQHF; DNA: TGTGCCAGCAGTGACACAAGGACAGGGGTCGGCAATCAGCCCCAGCATTTT